This T cell receptor beta chain was sequenced in a study of vaccination effects on CD4 cells after COVID-19. Study-wide results and caveats: Infection- and vaccine-induced clones contracted markedly late after vaccination.

Sequencing was preceded by expansion of antigen-specific CD4+ T cells with viral peptide pools in the ViraFEST assay. CD4+ T cells were isolated after around 9 days of culture. Approximately 2 million PBMC were placed in each well, which was supplemented with about 9.3 IU/ml IL-2 and 10 ug/ml peptides. Fresh IL-2-containing medium replaced half the medium on days 3 and 7. Points on this clone: Its target is unknown.

Some clones are missing from TCRdb's copy, which holds only in-frame ones; the method was immunoSEQ multiplex PCR. The table shows tens of thousands of clones, with around 70% occurring only once. V was shortened by 0 bases and J by 7 bases, with 10 bases between the two germline ends. The CDR3 totals 14 residues. The germline gives CDR1 MNHEY, CDR2 SVGAGI. This clonotype was obtained from a human donor who received a COVID-19 vaccine. The chain couples TRBV6-5 to TRBJ1-5, with TRBD1 as a possible D gene (6 bases). The source was CD4+ T cells from PBMCs cultured with HCoV-229E spike peptides, collected before COVID-19 vaccination. The CDR3 loop reads CASSYSRGSQPQHF. DNA for the CDR3: TGTGCCAGCAGTTACTCGAGGGGGTCCCAGCCCCAGCATTTT.